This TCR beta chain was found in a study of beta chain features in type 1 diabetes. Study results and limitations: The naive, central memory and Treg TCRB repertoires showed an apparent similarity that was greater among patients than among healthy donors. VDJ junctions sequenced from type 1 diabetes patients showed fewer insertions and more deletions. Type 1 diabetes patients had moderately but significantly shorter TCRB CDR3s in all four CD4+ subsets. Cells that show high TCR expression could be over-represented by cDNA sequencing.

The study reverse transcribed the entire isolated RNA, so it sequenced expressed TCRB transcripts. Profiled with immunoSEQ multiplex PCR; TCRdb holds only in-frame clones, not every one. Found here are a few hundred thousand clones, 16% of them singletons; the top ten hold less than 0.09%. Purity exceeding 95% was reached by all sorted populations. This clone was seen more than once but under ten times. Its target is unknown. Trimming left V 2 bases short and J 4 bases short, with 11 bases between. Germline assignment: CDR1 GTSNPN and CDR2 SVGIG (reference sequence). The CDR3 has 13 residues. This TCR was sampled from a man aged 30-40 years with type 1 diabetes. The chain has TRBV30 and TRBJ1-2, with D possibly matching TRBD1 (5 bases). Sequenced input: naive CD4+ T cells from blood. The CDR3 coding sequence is TGTGCCTGGAGTTCTGACAGCGCCTATGGCTACACCTTC. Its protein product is CAWSSDSAYGYTF.